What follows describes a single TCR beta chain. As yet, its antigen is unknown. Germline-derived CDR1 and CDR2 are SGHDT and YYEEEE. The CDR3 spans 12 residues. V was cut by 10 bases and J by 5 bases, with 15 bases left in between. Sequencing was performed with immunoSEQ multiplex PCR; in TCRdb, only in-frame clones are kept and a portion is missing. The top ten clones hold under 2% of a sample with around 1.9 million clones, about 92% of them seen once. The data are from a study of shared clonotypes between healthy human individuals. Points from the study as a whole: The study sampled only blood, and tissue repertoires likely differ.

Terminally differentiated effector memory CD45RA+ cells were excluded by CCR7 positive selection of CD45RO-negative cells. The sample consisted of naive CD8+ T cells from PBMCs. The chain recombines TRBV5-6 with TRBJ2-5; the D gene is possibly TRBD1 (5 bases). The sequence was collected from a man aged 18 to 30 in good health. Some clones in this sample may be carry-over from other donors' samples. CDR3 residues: CASLGQTETQYF. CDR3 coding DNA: TGTGCCTCCTTGGGGCAAACTGAGACCCAGTACTTC.